This TCR beta chain was captured by sequencing in a study of blood T cell repertoires in COVID-19. Data came from immunoSEQ multiplex PCR; TCRdb stores just in-frame clones and leaves some out. In the table there are some 120,000 clones, approximately 85% of which are singletons. The CDR3 loop spans 14 amino acids. Germline V gene lookup returns CDR1 KGHSH and CDR2 LQKENI. With V trimmed by 3 bases and J by 6 bases, 7 bases remained unmatched. The V call is TRBV18, the J call TRBJ1-2; 7 bases are a match to TRBD1. The clonotype was recovered from a human donor in a cohort sampled during active COVID-19. Sequenced input: peripheral blood. The CDR3 bases are TGTGCCAGCTCACCGGGGACAGACATTAATGGCTACACCTTC. Its translation: CASSPGTDINGYTF.